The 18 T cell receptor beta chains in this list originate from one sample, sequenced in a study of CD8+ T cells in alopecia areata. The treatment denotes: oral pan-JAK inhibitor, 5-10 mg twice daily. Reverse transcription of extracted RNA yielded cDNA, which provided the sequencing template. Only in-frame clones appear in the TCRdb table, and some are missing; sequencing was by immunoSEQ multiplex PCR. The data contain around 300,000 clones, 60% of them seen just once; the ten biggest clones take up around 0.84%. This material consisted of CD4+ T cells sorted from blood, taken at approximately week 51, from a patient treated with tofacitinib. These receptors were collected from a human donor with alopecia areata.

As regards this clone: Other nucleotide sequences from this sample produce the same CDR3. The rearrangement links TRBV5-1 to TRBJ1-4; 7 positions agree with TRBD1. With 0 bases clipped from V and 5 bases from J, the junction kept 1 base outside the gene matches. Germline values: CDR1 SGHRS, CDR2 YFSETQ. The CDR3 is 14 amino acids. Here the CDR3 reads CASSLVQGNEKLFF. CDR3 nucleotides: TGCGCCAGCAGCTTGGTACAGGGGAATGAAAAACTGTTTTTT.

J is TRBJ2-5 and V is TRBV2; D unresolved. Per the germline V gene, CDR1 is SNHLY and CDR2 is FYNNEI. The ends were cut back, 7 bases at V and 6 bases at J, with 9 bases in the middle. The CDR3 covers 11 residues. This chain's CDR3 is CASTMIQTQYF. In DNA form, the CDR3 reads TGTGCCAGCACTATGATCCAGACCCAGTACTTC.

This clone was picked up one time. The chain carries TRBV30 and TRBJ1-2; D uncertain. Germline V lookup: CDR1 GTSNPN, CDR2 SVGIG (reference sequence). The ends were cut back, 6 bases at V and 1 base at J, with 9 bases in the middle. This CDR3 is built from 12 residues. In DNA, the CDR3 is TGTGCCTGTACAGATATTAACTATGGCTACACCTTC. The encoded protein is CACTDINYGYTF.

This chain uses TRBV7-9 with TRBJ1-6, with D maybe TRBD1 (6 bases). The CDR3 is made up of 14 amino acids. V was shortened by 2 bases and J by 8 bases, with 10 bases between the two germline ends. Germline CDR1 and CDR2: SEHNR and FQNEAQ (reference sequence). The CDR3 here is CASSLMAGDSPLHF. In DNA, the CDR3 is TGTGCCAGCAGCTTAATGGCAGGGGATTCACCCCTCCACTTT.

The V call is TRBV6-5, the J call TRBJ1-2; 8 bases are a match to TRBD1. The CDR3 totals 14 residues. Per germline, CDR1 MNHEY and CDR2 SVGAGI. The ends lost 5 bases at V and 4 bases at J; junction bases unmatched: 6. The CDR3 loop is CASSRQGTGYGYTF. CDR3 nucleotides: TGTGCCAGCAGTCGACAGGGGACTGGCTATGGCTACACCTTC.

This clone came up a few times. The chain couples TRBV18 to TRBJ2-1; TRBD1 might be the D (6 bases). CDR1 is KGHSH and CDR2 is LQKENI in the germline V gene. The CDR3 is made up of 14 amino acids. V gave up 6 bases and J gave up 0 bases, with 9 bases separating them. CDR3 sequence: CASSADSSYNEQFF. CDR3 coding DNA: TGTGCCAGCTCTGCGGACAGCTCCTACAATGAGCAGTTCTTC.

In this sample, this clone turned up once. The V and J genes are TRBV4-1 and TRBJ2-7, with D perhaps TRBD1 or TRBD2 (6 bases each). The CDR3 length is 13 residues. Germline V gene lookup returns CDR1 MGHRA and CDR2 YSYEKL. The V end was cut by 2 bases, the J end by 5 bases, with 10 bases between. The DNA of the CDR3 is TGCGCCAGCAGCCAAACAGGGAGGAACGAGCAGTACTTC. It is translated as CASSQTGRNEQYF.

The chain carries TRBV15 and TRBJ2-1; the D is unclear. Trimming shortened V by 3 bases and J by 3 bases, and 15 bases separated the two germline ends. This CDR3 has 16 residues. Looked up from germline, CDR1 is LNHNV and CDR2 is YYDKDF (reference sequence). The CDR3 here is CATSRGDGRSYNEQFF. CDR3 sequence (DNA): TGTGCCACCAGCAGGGGCGACGGAAGAAGCTACAATGAGCAGTTCTTC. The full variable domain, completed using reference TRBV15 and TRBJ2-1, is DAMVIQNPRYQVTQFGKPVTLSCSQTLNHNVMYWYQQKSSQAPKLLFHYYDKDFNNEADTPDNFQSRRPNTSFCFLDIRSPGLGDTAMYLCATSRGDGRSYNEQFFGPGTRLTVL.

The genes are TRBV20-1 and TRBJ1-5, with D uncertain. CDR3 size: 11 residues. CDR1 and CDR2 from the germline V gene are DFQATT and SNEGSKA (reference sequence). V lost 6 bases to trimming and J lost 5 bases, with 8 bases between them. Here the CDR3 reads CSAPWDQPQHF. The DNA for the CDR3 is TGCAGTGCACCATGGGATCAGCCCCAGCATTTT.

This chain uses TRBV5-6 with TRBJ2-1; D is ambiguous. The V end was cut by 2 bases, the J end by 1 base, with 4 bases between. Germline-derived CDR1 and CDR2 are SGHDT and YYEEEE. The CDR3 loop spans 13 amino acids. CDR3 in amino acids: CASSLWSYNEQFF. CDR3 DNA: TGTGCCAGCAGCTTATGGTCCTACAATGAGCAGTTCTTC.

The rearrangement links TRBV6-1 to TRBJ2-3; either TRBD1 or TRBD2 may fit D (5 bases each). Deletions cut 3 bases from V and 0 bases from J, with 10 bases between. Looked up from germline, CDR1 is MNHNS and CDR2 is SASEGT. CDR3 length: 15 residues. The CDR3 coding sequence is TGTGCCAGCAGTGACGGGACGGCTAGCACAGATACGCAGTATTTT. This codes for CASSDGTASTDTQYF.

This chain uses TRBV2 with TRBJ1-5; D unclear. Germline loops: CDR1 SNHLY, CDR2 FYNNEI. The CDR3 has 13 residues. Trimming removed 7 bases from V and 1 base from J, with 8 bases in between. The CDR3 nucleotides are TGTGCCAGCATGAGGGAGAGCAATCAGCCCCAGCATTTT. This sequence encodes CASMRESNQPQHF.

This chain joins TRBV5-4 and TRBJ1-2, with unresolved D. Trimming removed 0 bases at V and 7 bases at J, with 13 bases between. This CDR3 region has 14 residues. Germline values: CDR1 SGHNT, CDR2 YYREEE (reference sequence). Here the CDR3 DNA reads TGTGCCAGCAGCTTGGGACCCTTAGGAGGTGGCTACACCTTC. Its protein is CASSLGPLGGGYTF.

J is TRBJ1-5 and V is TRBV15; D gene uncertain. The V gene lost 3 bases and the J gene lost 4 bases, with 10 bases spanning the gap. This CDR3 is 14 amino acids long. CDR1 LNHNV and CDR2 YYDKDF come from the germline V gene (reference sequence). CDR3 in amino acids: CATSSSYGNQPQHF. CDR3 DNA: TGTGCCACCAGCAGCTCTTATGGGAATCAGCCCCAGCATTTT.

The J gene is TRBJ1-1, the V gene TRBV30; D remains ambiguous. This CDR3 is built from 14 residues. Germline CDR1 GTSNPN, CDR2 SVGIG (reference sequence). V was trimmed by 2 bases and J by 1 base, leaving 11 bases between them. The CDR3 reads CAWSNRWENTEAFF. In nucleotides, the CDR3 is TGTGCCTGGAGTAACAGATGGGAGAACACTGAAGCTTTCTTT.

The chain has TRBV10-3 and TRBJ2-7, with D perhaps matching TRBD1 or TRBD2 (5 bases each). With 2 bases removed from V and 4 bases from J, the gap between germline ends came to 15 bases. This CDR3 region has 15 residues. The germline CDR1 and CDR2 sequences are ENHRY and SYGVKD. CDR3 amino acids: CAISEPRGRRYEQYF. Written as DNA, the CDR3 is TGTGCCATCAGTGAGCCGAGGGGAAGGCGGTACGAGCAGTACTTC.

The CDR3 region is CASTPLPGETQYF. The CDR3 DNA sequence: TGCGCCAGCACCCCACTTCCCGGGGAGACCCAGTACTTC. The J gene is TRBJ2-5, the V gene TRBV4-1; D is unclear. The CDR3 consists of 13 residues. Germline-derived CDR1 and CDR2 are MGHRA and YSYEKL. Trimming pared 7 bases from V and 5 bases from J, leaving 14 bases between.

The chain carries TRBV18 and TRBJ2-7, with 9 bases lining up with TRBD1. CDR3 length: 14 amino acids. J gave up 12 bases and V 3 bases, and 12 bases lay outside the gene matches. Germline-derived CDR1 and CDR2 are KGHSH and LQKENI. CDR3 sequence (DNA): TGTGCCAGCTCACCGAATCCGGGACAGGGTTTACTGTACTTC. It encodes CASSPNPGQGLLYF. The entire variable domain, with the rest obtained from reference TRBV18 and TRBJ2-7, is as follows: NAGVMQNPRHLVRRRGQEARLRCSPMKGHSHVYWYRQLPEEGLKFMVYLQKENIIDESGMPKERFSAEFPKEGPSILRIQQVVRGDSAAYFCASSPNPGQGLLYFGPGTRLTVT.